A single sample is the source of the 2 T cell receptor beta chains below, sequenced in a study of response to subunit inactivated influenza vaccine. Each CDR3 protein is one row after TCRdb ran MiXCR on the RT-PCR reads. Of 700,000 to 900,000 distinct CDR3 sequences listed, 21% are singletons. The starting material was PBMCs from blood, obtained about 5 days after vaccination. Receptor source: a man in his fifties or sixties who received an inactivated influenza vaccine.

The gene calls are TRBV5-1 and TRBJ2-3; D might be TRBD1 or TRBD2, each matching 5 bases. CDR1 SGHRS and CDR2 YFSETQ come from the germline V gene. The CDR3 totals 15 residues. Deletions cut 4 bases from V and 0 bases from J, with 12 bases between. For the CDR3, the DNA is TGCGCCAGCAGCCCCTCGGGGCCAAGCACAGATACGCAGTATTTT. Translating gives CASSPSGPSTDTQYF.

This clonotype was counted only a few times. The chain links TRBV7-9 to TRBJ1-2; D is undetermined. The CDR3 loop spans 13 amino acids. V was shortened by 3 bases and J by 8 bases, with 13 bases between the two germline ends. Germline V gives CDR1 SEHNR, CDR2 FQNEAQ (reference sequence). CDR3 DNA sequence: TGTGCCAGCAGCTTTATCGGTCCCCGGGGCTACACCTTC. It encodes CASSFIGPRGYTF.